Detailed here is one T cell receptor beta chain. This clonotype was found a few times. Its antigen has not been determined. Base qualities are missing; no much larger clone stands one base away. The data stem from a study of T cells in Graves' hyperthyroidism and ophthalmopathy (dated by TCRdb to between 2018 and 2021). Study-level background: To identify TCR V-J signatures that set the groups apart, the researchers used a discovery cohort of more than 95 patients, made up of 40 to 45 with Graves' ophthalmopathy and about 60 with stable Graves' hyperthyroidism. An independent validation cohort of fewer than 20 hyperthyroidism patients and about 15 patients who later progressed to ophthalmopathy tested prospective prediction of ophthalmopathy. For training and testing, the 100 or so patients in the discovery cohort were randomly divided in a 7:3 ratio. The study also compared thyroid tissue and blood T-cell repertoires from a handful of Graves' hyperthyroidism patients. Following sampling, methimazole starting at 30 mg daily was given to hyperthyroidism patients, and high-dose intravenous methylprednisolone was given to ophthalmopathy patients. According to the paper, TCR Vbeta CDR3 sequencing was carried out on 135 peripheral blood samples, which came from fewer than 50 ophthalmopathy, around 75 hyperthyroidism and approximately 17 progressor patients.

Exclusion was applied to patients with uncontrolled infections, other autoimmune diseases, pregnancy or lactation. Diagnoses relied on clinical symptoms, serum thyroxine and TRAb, thyroid ultrasound and orbital computed tomography. Total RNA was extracted using Trizol reagent, and RNA quality was assessed on an Agilent 2100 Bioanalyzer. TCR beta CDR3 regions were amplified from RNA transcripts. The TCR CDR3 was subjected to a first round of RT-PCR using the HTBI primer set and the Qiagen OneStep RT-PCR kit. Libraries were constructed in a second round of multiplex PCR, after which size selection and purification were carried out. The libraries were sequenced on an Illumina HiSeq2000 using paired-end 100 bp reads. The authors' pipeline ran thus. SOAPnuke was used to process the raw data, removing reads that contained adapters or uncalled bases, had a mean Phred below 15, or lacked an exact match to the constant primer or identifier. High-quality paired reads were merged with COPE v1.2.5, and unique nucleotide sequences were defined as clonotypes. Clonotypes were aligned to IMGT TRBV, TRBD and TRBJ reference segments using MiTCR v1.1. Analysis was restricted to V-J combinations with a frequency above 0.0001, which covered about 99% of repertoires. The TCS score was defined as the ratio of F50 (clonal expansion) to E x V (chaos), calculated using BLOSUM62-based TCRdist between CDR3 peptides within each V-J. Welch's t-statistics and random forest reduced 500 to 650 V-J features to roughly 13, which were used in a naive Bayes classifier (R e1071). The similarity between thyroid and blood repertoires was quantified using the Morisita-Horn index. Using fastp at Q25 and MiXCR, TCRdb reprocessed the public reads and kept productive beta chains. Entries that share a CDR3 protein sequence are merged under the most common genes and DNA. V and J calls and clone size were set by TCRdb, not the authors. This sample gives over 650,000 distinct CDR3 sequences in total; nearly 45% of them show up just once. Less than 9.5% of the sample belongs to the ten largest clones.

According to the germline V gene (reference sequence), CDR1 reads LNHDA and CDR2 reads SQIVND. The cysteine opens and the phenylalanine closes a CDR3 of 15 amino acids. This entry keeps only the CDR3 DNA: 45 bases, framed from base 1. V ends up 4 bases short and J 4 bases short, with an unmatched junction base count of 5. Overall results and qualifications from the work: Blood samples also contained most of the expanded thyroid clonotypes (frequency above 0.001), which suggests that blood repertoires may reflect thyroid immune responses. During validation, the model predicted progression to ophthalmopathy a median of approximately 6 months ahead of onset, with around 70% sensitivity and 72.22% specificity. No statistical method was used to fix the sample size in advance, and group allocation was not hidden from the investigators. Ophthalmopathy was separated from stable hyperthyroidism by a 13 V-J signature model, with about 88% sensitivity and just over 81% specificity obtained in cross-validation and 80%/75% obtained in testing.

Sequenced: peripheral blood or thyroid tissue (not recorded which). The sequence joins TRBV19 to TRBJ2-5, with 11 junctional bases fitting TRBD2. The receptor was derived from an adult man with Graves' disease, either hyperthyroidism or ophthalmopathy (not recorded which). In nucleotide form, the sequence is TGTGCCAGTAGTACTAGCGGGAGGAGGTTAGAGACCCAGTACTTC. This gives the protein CASSTSGRRLETQYF.